Each of the 27 T cell receptor beta chains below was sequenced from the same sample in a study of T cells expressing NK-cell markers. With the 5' RACE reads reprocessed, TCRdb shows one record per CDR3 protein and no DNA. Its table records 350,000 to 450,000 distinct CDR3 sequences. The sample consisted of blood T cells: a sorted CD56 or NKG2C T cell subset, CD4+ or CD8+ T cells, or bulk PBMC T cells (not recorded which). These receptors were taken from a man aged 18 to 70 in good health.

V and J are TRBV12-3 or TRBV12-4 and TRBJ1-5. The CDR3 consists of 14 residues. CDR3 in amino acids: CASRWGGGNQPQHF.

The rearrangement links TRBV7-2 to TRBJ2-7; no DNA is available, so the TRBD2 call from TCRdb remains unchecked. The germline CDR1 and CDR2 sequences are SGHTA and FQGNSA. The CDR3 consists of 16 residues. The CDR3 loop reads CASSLGLLGTRNEQYF.

This chain uses TRBV3-1 with TRBJ2-5. Germline CDR1 is LGHDT and CDR2 is YNNKEL (reference sequence). The CDR3 consists of 16 residues. The CDR3 here is CASSPGLGQFQETQYF.

The chain is built from TRBV7-2 and TRBJ2-4; lacking DNA, the TRBD1 call made by TCRdb goes unchecked. The CDR3 extends over 16 amino acids. Germline-derived CDR1 and CDR2 are SGHTA and FQGNSA. CDR3: CASSYTGTSGVSVQYF.

V is TRBV5-6 and J is TRBJ1-1; TCRdb's D call of TRBD1 is untestable without DNA. This CDR3 comprises 15 residues. The V gene's germline CDR1 is SGHDT and CDR2 YYEEEE. The CDR3 reads CASSSWDRANTEAFF.

This rearrangement joins TRBV7-3 to TRBJ2-3. The CDR3 covers 13 residues. Germline-derived CDR1 and CDR2 are SGHTA and FQGTGA. CDR3 loop: CASSPNLGDTQYF.

The CDR3 loop reads CASRVTGGQETQYF. This rearrangement joins TRBV5-1 to TRBJ2-5; without DNA, the TCRdb call of TRBD1 cannot be checked. CDR1 and CDR2 (germline): SGHRS, YFSETQ. This CDR3 is 14 amino acids long.

The chain has TRBV5-1 and TRBJ1-1; TCRdb calls TRBD1, which cannot be checked without DNA. Germline CDR1 SGHRS, CDR2 YFSETQ. This CDR3 is built from 15 residues. The CDR3 here is CASSTNRGPYREAFF.

The rearrangement joins TRBV19 to TRBJ2-5. CDR1 is LNHDA, CDR2 SQIVND, per germline (reference sequence). The CDR3 runs to 12 residues. CDR3 loop: CASSIDRETQYF.

This chain links TRBV13 with TRBJ2-5; TCRdb gives TRBD2 as the D gene, but with no DNA this cannot be confirmed. CDR3 length equals 15 residues. Germline values: CDR1 PRHDT, CDR2 FYEKMQ (reference sequence). CDR3 in amino acids: CASSRLGRSRETQYF.

This rearrangement joins TRBV11-2 to TRBJ1-2; the TCRdb D gene call, TRBD1, has no DNA to confirm it. There are 16 residues in the CDR3. The germline CDR1 and CDR2 sequences are SGHAT and FQNNGV. The CDR3 sequence: CASSLRSAQGVYGYTF.

The gene calls are TRBV4-1 and TRBJ1-4. Germline V gene data show CDR1 as MGHRA and CDR2 as YSYEKL. The CDR3 has 13 amino acids. CDR3: CASNLATNEKLFF.

The rearrangement joins TRBV20-1 to TRBJ2-2; TCRdb gives TRBD1 as the D gene, but with no DNA this cannot be confirmed. The CDR3 totals 15 residues. The V gene's germline CDR1 is DFQATT and CDR2 SNEGSKA (reference sequence). CDR3 amino acids: CSARDGDRGTGELFF.

The V call is TRBV6-4, the J call TRBJ2-3; the TCRdb D gene call, TRBD1, has no DNA to confirm it. Germline lookup yields CDR1 MRHNA and CDR2 SNTAGT. The CDR3 extends over 15 amino acids. The CDR3 sequence: CASRAQGTGTDTQYF.

The chain combines TRBV6-5 with TRBJ2-2; TCRdb names TRBD2, which stays unverified in the absence of DNA. This CDR3 has 15 residues. The germline CDR1 and CDR2 sequences are MNHEY and SVGAGI. The CDR3 is CASSSPGLHTGELFF.

The V gene is TRBV19, the J gene TRBJ2-5. This CDR3 contains 14 residues. Germline assignment: CDR1 LNHDA and CDR2 SQIVND (reference sequence). The CDR3 here is CASSRVLMKETQYF.

The rearrangement links TRBV3-1 to TRBJ2-5; absent DNA, TCRdb's TRBD2 call cannot be checked. CDR1 is LGHDT and CDR2 is YNNKEL in the germline V gene (reference sequence). The CDR3 runs 15 residues. The CDR3 loop reads CASSPSGNIQETQYF.

The rearrangement joins TRBV6-2 or TRBV6-3 to TRBJ1-2; no DNA is available, so the TRBD1 call from TCRdb remains unchecked. The germline gives CDR1 MNHEY, CDR2 SVGEGT. The CDR3 has 14 residues. CDR3 residues: CASIRDGRGGGYTF.

The genes are TRBV3-1 and TRBJ2-3. Per germline, CDR1 LGHDT and CDR2 YNNKEL (reference sequence). The CDR3 is made up of 13 amino acids. CDR3 amino acids: CASSHNRADTQYF.

This sequence joins TRBV5-1 and TRBJ2-1; TCRdb picks TRBD2, but there is no DNA to check that call. Germline assignment: CDR1 SGHRS and CDR2 YFSETQ. The CDR3 is 15 amino acids. The CDR3 region is CASSSGLAGEVEQFF.

CDR3: CASSSSPGQGGSTDTQYF. The V and J genes are TRBV28 and TRBJ2-3; TCRdb calls TRBD1, which cannot be checked without DNA. Germline V gives CDR1 MDHEN, CDR2 SYDVKM. The length of the CDR3 is 18 residues.

The chain joins TRBV29-1 to TRBJ1-2. The CDR3 totals 12 residues. Germline CDR1 SQVTM, CDR2 ANQGSEA. The CDR3 reads CSVKGTLFGYTF.

This sequence joins TRBV28 and TRBJ1-5; TCRdb gives TRBD1 as the D gene, but with no DNA this cannot be confirmed. This CDR3 has 17 residues. Looked up from germline, CDR1 is MDHEN and CDR2 is SYDVKM. CDR3 residues: CASSLRFSQGGGQPQHF.

The V and J genes are TRBV3-1 and TRBJ1-2; the D call from TCRdb, TRBD1, cannot be confirmed without DNA. Germline values: CDR1 LGHDT, CDR2 YNNKEL (reference sequence). CDR3 size: 16 residues. CDR3 loop: CASSQRGSGFGYGYTF.

The V call is TRBV6-1, the J call TRBJ1-5; no DNA is available, so the TRBD1 call from TCRdb remains unchecked. Looked up from germline, CDR1 is MNHNS and CDR2 is SASEGT. The CDR3 is 15 amino acids. The CDR3 sequence: CASSRDRGLNQPQHF.

V gene TRBV6-1 combines with J gene TRBJ1-1. Germline CDR1 is MNHNS and CDR2 is SASEGT. This CDR3 is built from 15 residues. The CDR3 reads CASSGRTVLNTEAFF.

V gene TRBV6-1 combines with J gene TRBJ1-1; the D call from TCRdb, TRBD1, cannot be confirmed without DNA. Germline loops: CDR1 MNHNS, CDR2 SASEGT. This CDR3 region has 15 residues. CDR3 protein: CASSRGDRGFTEAFF.